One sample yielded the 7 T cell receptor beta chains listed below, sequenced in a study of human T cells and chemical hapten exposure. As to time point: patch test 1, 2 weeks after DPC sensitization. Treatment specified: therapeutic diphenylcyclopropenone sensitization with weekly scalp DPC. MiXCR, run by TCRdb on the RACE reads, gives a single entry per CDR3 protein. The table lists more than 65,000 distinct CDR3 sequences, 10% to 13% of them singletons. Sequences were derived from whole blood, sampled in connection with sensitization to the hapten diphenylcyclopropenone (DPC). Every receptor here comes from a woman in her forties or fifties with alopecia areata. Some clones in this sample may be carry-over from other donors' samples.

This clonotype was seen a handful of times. CDR3 sequence: CASSRSTSGNYEQYF. CDR3 in DNA: TGCGCCAGCAGCCGATCGACTAGCGGGAATTACGAGCAGTACTTC. The V call is TRBV4-1, the J call TRBJ2-7; the match to TRBD2 covers 11 bases. J gave up 4 bases and V 4 bases, and 6 bases lay outside the gene matches. The CDR3 loop spans 15 amino acids. Germline V CDR1 and CDR2: MGHRA, YSYEKL.

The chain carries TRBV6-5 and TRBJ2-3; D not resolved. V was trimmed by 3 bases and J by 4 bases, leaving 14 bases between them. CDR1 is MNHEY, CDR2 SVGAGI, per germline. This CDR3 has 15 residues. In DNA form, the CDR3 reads TGTGCCAGCAGTTATACCGCAGGTCGCCCAGATACGCAGTATTTT. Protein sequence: CASSYTAGRPDTQYF.

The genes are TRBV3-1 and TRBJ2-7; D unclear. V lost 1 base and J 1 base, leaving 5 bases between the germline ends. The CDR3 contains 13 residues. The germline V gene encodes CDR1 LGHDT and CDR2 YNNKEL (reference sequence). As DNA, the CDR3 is TGTGCCAGCAGCCAAGGGCTTTCCTACGAGCAGTACTTC. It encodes CASSQGLSYEQYF.

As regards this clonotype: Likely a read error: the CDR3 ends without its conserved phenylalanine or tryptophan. CDR3 loop: CASSIQASTDTQYY. The CDR3, as DNA: TGCGCCAGCAGTATACAGGCGTCCACAGATACGCAGTATTAT. The V and J genes are TRBV5-1 and TRBJ2-3, with D possibly being TRBD1 (5 bases). Germline V CDR1 and CDR2: SGHRS, YFSETQ. Trimming removed 5 bases at V and 2 bases at J, with 12 bases between. CDR3 length: 14 amino acids.

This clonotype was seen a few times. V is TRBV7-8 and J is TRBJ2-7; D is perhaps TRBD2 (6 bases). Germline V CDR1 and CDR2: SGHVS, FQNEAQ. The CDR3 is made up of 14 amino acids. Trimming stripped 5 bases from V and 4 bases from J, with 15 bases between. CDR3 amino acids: CASSPLPGVYEQYF. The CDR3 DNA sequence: TGTGCCAGCAGCCCCTTGCCGGGGGTATACGAGCAGTACTTC.

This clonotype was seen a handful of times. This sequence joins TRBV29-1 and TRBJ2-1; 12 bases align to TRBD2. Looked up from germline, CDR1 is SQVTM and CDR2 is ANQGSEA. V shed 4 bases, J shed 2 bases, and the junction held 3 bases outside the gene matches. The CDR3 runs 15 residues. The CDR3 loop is CSVARTSGAYNEQFF. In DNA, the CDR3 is TGCAGCGTTGCCCGGACTAGCGGGGCCTACAATGAGCAGTTCTTC.

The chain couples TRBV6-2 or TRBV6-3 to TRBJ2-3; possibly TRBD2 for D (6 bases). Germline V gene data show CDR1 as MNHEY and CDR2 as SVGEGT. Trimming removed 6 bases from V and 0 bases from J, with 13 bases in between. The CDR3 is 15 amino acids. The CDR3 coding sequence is TGTGCCAGCAGGCGTCGGGAGATGAGCACAGATACGCAGTATTTT. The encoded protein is CASRRREMSTDTQYF.